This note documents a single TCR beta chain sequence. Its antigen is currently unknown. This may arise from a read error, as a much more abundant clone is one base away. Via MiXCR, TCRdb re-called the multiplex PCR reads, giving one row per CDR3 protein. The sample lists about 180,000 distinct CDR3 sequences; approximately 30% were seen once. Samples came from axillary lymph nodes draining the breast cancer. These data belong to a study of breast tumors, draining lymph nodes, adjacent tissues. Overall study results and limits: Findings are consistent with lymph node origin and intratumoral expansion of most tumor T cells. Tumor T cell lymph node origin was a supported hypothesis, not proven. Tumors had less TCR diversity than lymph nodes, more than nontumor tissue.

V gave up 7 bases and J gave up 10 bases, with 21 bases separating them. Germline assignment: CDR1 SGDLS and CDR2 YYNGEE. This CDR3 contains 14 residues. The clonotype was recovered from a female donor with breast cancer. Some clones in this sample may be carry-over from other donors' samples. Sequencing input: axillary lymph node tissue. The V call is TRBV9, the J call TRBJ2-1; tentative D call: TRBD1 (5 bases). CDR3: CASGQGNPIEEQFF. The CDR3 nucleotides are TGTGCCAGCGGCCAGGGTAACCCGATTGAAGAGCAGTTCTTC.